A selection of T cell receptor beta chains follows, all from one sample in a study of CD8 T cells in Susac syndrome. TCRdb processed the immunoSEQ multiplex PCR reads anew with MiXCR; each CDR3 protein has one entry. The table shows some 100,000 distinct CDR3 sequences, with 85% to 95% occurring only once. Input material: CD4+ T cells from PBMCs. These receptors all stem from a human donor with multiple sclerosis. Both conserved end residues are part of each CDR3. A D gene is named only where the DNA matches it firmly. The listing skips clone size in some rows; elsewhere it reads once, few, many or a size class.

D: NA
V: TRBV7-9
size: NA
J: TRBJ1-5
CDR3: CASSLSGHYQPQHF
DNA: TGTGCCAGCAGCTTATCAGGGCACTATCAGCCCCAGCATTTT

D: NA
V: TRBV20-1
size: NA
J: TRBJ1-2
CDR3: CSARDPSGPYYGYTF
DNA: TGCAGTGCTAGAGATCCATCCGGGCCGTACTATGGCTACACCTTC

D: NA
V: TRBV5-4
size: NA
J: TRBJ2-1
CDR3: CASSLVPRGPGNEQFF
DNA: TGTGCCAGCAGCTTGGTTCCGCGGGGCCCGGGGAATGAGCAGTTCTTC

D: NA
V: TRBV30
size: NA
J: TRBJ1-2
CDR3: CAWRPGNYGYTF
DNA: TGTGCCTGGAGGCCGGGTAACTATGGCTACACCTTC

D: NA
V: TRBV3-1
size: NA
J: TRBJ2-5
CDR3: CASSLMGGSQETQYF
DNA: TGTGCCAGCAGCCTCATGGGCGGGTCCCAAGAGACCCAGTACTTC

D: NA
V: TRBV5-1
size: NA
J: TRBJ2-7
CDR3: CASSLEGSPPYEQYF
DNA: TGCGCCAGCAGCTTGGAGGGCAGCCCGCCCTACGAGCAGTACTTC

D: NA
V: TRBV27
size: once
J: TRBJ1-2
CDR3: CASRHTGNSAGYTF
DNA: TGTGCCAGCAGACACACAGGGAACTCGGCCGGCTACACCTTC

D: NA
V: TRBV7-2
size: NA
J: TRBJ2-1
CDR3: CASSLGPRNEQFF
DNA: TGTGCCAGCAGCTTAGGACCGCGGAATGAGCAGTTCTTC

D: NA
V: TRBV12-3/TRBV12-4
size: NA
J: TRBJ1-2
CDR3: CASSLGTYGYTF
DNA: TGTGCCAGCAGTTTAGGGACCTATGGCTACACCTTC

D: NA
V: TRBV28
size: NA
J: TRBJ2-2
CDR3: CASSSPTRVVAGELFF
DNA: TGTGCCAGCAGTTCCCCAACGAGGGTGGTGGCCGGGGAGCTGTTTTTT

D: TRBD1
V: TRBV7-2
size: once
J: TRBJ2-7
CDR3: CASSYGTGVGEQYF
DNA: TGTGCCAGCAGCTATGGGACAGGGGTTGGCGAGCAGTACTTC

D: TRBD1
V: TRBV15
size: NA
J: TRBJ2-5
CDR3: CATSRVGTGQETQYF
DNA: TGTGCCACCAGCAGAGTAGGGACAGGGCAAGAGACCCAGTACTTC

D: NA
V: TRBV19
size: NA
J: TRBJ2-2
CDR3: CASRADSRAGLITGELFF
DNA: TGTGCCAGTAGGGCCGACTCGCGGGCGGGTCTGATCACCGGGGAGCTGTTTTTT

D: NA
V: TRBV6-1
size: NA
J: TRBJ1-2
CDR3: CASSEAETASYGYTF
DNA: TGTGCCAGCAGTGAAGCAGAGACAGCTTCCTATGGCTACACCTTC

D: TRBD1
V: TRBV30
size: NA
J: TRBJ2-2
CDR3: CAWSDSGTGGTGELFF
DNA: TGTGCCTGGAGCGATTCCGGGACAGGGGGCACCGGGGAGCTGTTTTTT

D: NA
V: TRBV6-1
size: NA
J: TRBJ1-2
CDR3: CASSQLSPLGRELGYTF
DNA: TGTGCCAGCAGCCAACTCTCACCCCTAGGCAGGGAGTTAGGCTACACCTTC

D: NA
V: TRBV3-1
size: NA
J: TRBJ2-7
CDR3: CASSQGAVSSYEQYF
DNA: TGTGCCAGCAGCCAAGGGGCAGTAAGCTCCTACGAGCAGTACTTC

D: NA
V: TRBV18
size: NA
J: TRBJ1-1
CDR3: CASSPPTDTWGLAFF
DNA: TGTGCCAGCTCACCACCGACGGACACCTGGGGTTTAGCTTTCTTT

D: NA
V: TRBV15
size: NA
J: TRBJ2-2
CDR3: CATSRGFGPGELFF
DNA: TGTGCCACCAGCCGAGGGTTCGGCCCCGGGGAGCTGTTTTTT

D: NA
V: TRBV7-8
size: NA
J: TRBJ1-5
CDR3: CASSPSENQPQHF
DNA: TGTGCCAGCAGCCCAAGCGAGAATCAGCCCCAGCATTTT

D: NA
V: TRBV29-1
size: NA
J: TRBJ1-5
CDR3: CSVAGGYNQPQHF
DNA: TGCAGCGTGGCCGGGGGGTACAATCAGCCCCAGCATTTT

D: TRBD1
V: TRBV20-1
size: NA
J: TRBJ1-2
CDR3: CSARASGTGYSGYTF
DNA: TGCAGTGCTAGAGCATCCGGGACAGGGTACTCCGGCTACACCTTC

D: NA
V: TRBV5-1
size: NA
J: TRBJ1-1
CDR3: CASSLDRGVAFF
DNA: TGCGCCAGCAGCTTGGATCGGGGTGTGGCTTTCTTT

D: NA
V: TRBV4-2
size: NA
J: TRBJ2-2
CDR3: CASSQVAGELFF
DNA: TGTGCCAGCAGCCAAGTCGCAGGGGAGCTGTTTTTT

D: TRBD1
V: TRBV29-1
size: NA
J: TRBJ2-3
CDR3: CSAGTGVWTDTQYF
DNA: TGCAGTGCCGGGACAGGGGTATGGACAGATACGCAGTATTTT

D: TRBD1
V: TRBV15
size: NA
J: TRBJ1-1
CDR3: CATQRGQGYAEAFF
DNA: TGTGCCACCCAGCGGGGACAGGGTTACGCTGAAGCTTTCTTT

D: NA
V: TRBV19
size: NA
J: TRBJ2-7
CDR3: CASRRAGSGYEQYF
DNA: TGTGCCAGTAGAAGGGCAGGGTCGGGGTACGAGCAGTACTTC